The 17 T cell receptor beta chains in this list originate from one sample, sequenced in a study of blood T cell repertoires in COVID-19. Here immunoSEQ multiplex PCR was the method, and the copy in TCRdb shows in-frame clones only, minus some. The repertoire holds about 310,000 clones, with about 89% as singletons. Material: peripheral blood. The receptors stem from a woman aged 45-59 years who had recovered from COVID-19.

The chain recombines TRBV5-1 with TRBJ1-1; a weak D match, TRBD1 (6 bases). CDR1 is SGHRS and CDR2 is YFSETQ in the germline V gene. This CDR3 region has 15 residues. With 4 bases removed from V and 4 bases from J, the gap between germline ends came to 17 bases. CDR3 nucleotide sequence: TGCGCCAGCAGCCTCGGTTGGGGGCCGGGCACTGAAGCTTTCTTT. As protein: CASSLGWGPGTEAFF.

In its sample, this clone was seen a few times. This sequence joins TRBV11-2 and TRBJ2-7, with 8 bases that match TRBD1. With 5 bases clipped from V and 5 bases from J, the junction kept 8 bases outside the gene matches. The CDR3 covers 14 residues. The germline V gene encodes CDR1 SGHAT and CDR2 FQNNGV. The DNA for the CDR3 is TGTGCCAGCAGCCGGACAGGGCCCAGCCACGAGCAGTACTTC. Its translation: CASSRTGPSHEQYF.

The chain has TRBV5-1 and TRBJ1-2, with 8 bases aligning to TRBD1. The CDR3 spans 14 residues. Unmatched junction bases numbered 9, after V lost 5 bases and J lost 6 bases. Germline V gene lookup returns CDR1 SGHRS and CDR2 YFSETQ. The CDR3 is CASRQGQGGDGYTF. CDR3 bases: TGCGCCAGCAGACAAGGACAGGGAGGAGATGGCTACACCTTC.

J is TRBJ1-2 and V is TRBV5-4; 9 bases map to TRBD1. Per germline, CDR1 SGHNT and CDR2 YYREEE (reference sequence). Trimming took 2 bases from V and 6 from J; bases not matched to a gene: 5. The CDR3 is 14 amino acids. The CDR3 loop reads CASSFGRDRDGYTF. The CDR3, as DNA: TGTGCCAGCAGCTTTGGCCGGGACAGGGATGGCTACACCTTC.

The gene calls are TRBV5-6 and TRBJ2-6; D not certain. CDR1 is SGHDT, CDR2 YYEEEE, per germline. This CDR3 has 14 amino acids. V was cut by 2 bases and J by 4 bases, with 7 bases left in between. CDR3 coding DNA: TGTGCCAGCAGCTTATTATCCGGGGCCAACGTCCTGACTTTC. Protein: CASSLLSGANVLTF.

The chain is built from TRBV25-1 and TRBJ1-3, with 7 bases aligning to TRBD1. V shed 4 bases, J shed 0 bases, and the junction held 3 bases outside the gene matches. Germline V gives CDR1 MGHDK, CDR2 SYGVNS. This CDR3 is built from 15 residues. CDR3 amino acids: CASSGGQFSGNTIYF. Written as DNA, the CDR3 is TGTGCCAGCAGTGGGGGACAGTTCTCTGGAAACACCATATATTTT. The variable domain in full, completed from reference TRBV25-1 and TRBJ1-3, reads EADIYQTPRYLVIGTGKKITLECSQTMGHDKMYWYQQDPGMELHLIHYSYGVNSTEKGDLSSESTVSRIRTEHFPLTLESARPSHTSQYLCASSGGQFSGNTIYFGEGSWLTVV.

The chain combines TRBV5-8 with TRBJ2-2, with a possible D match to TRBD2 (7 bases). The CDR3 is made up of 16 amino acids. Trimming shortened V by 0 bases and J by 9 bases, and 18 bases separated the two germline ends. Germline V gene data show CDR1 as SGHTS and CDR2 as YDEGEE. The DNA of the CDR3 is TGTGCCAGCAGCTTGGCCGCGCGGGGGCGCCCCCGGGAGCTGTTTTTT. This gives the protein CASSLAARGRPRELFF.

In this sample, this clone turned up once. The same CDR3 is also encoded by other DNA sequences in this sample. The chain recombines TRBV7-2 with TRBJ2-3, with 8 bases identical to TRBD2. Germline V lookup: CDR1 SGHTA, CDR2 FQGNSA. CDR3 length: 15 amino acids. V was pared by 1 base and J by 7 bases, with 7 bases of the junction left unmatched. For the CDR3, the DNA is TGTGCCAGCAGCTTAGGTCGGGGGGGGTCAAATACGCAGTATTTT. Translating gives CASSLGRGGSNTQYF.

This chain joins TRBV19 and TRBJ2-7; 9 bases line up with TRBD1. Trimming took 2 bases from V and 4 from J; bases not matched to a gene: 12. The CDR3 runs to 17 residues. Germline CDR1 is LNHDA and CDR2 is SQIVND (reference sequence). CDR3 amino acids: CASSIIPRQGGFYEQYF. CDR3 nucleotide sequence: TGTGCCAGTAGTATAATCCCCCGACAGGGGGGGTTTTACGAGCAGTACTTC.

This clone has just one count. This chain connects TRBV9 to TRBJ2-7; the match to TRBD2 covers 11 bases. Trimming took 4 bases from V and 6 from J; bases not matched to a gene: 12. This CDR3 is 16 amino acids long. Germline V gene data show CDR1 as SGDLS and CDR2 as YYNGEE. The DNA of the CDR3 is TGTGCCAGCAGCCAGACTAGCGGGGCGAGTAGGGGCGAGCAGTACTTC. Its protein product is CASSQTSGASRGEQYF. Together with reference TRBV9 and TRBJ2-7, the CDR3 gives the full variable domain: DSGVTQTPKHLITATGQRVTLRCSPRSGDLSVYWYQQSLDQGLQFLIQYYNGEERAKGNILERFSAQQFPDLHSELNLSSLELGDSALYFCASSQTSGASRGEQYFGPGTRLTVT.

J is TRBJ2-1 and V is TRBV27, with TRBD2 identical over 7 bases. V dropped 6 bases and J dropped 5; count of bases not matched to a gene: 7. The CDR3 runs to 14 residues. In germline, CDR1 is MNHEY, CDR2 SMNVEV (reference sequence). The DNA for the CDR3 is TGTGCCAGCAGGTTCCGCGGGGGAGACAATGAGCAGTTCTTC. It encodes CASRFRGGDNEQFF.

The chain uses TRBV28 and TRBJ1-6; 9 bases line up with TRBD1. The CDR3 length is 15 residues. V was clipped by 5 bases and J by 8 bases; unmatched bases: 7. Germline loops: CDR1 MDHEN, CDR2 SYDVKM. This chain's CDR3 is CASSRGQGFDSPLHF. CDR3 in DNA: TGTGCCAGCAGTCGCGGACAGGGGTTTGATTCACCCCTCCACTTT. Drawing the rest from reference TRBV28 and TRBJ1-6, the complete variable domain is DVKVTQSSRYLVKRTGEKVFLECVQDMDHENMFWYRQDPGLGLRLIYFSYDVKMKEKGDIPEGYSVSREKKERFSLILESASTNQTSMYLCASSRGQGFDSPLHFGNGTRLTVT.

The V call is TRBV5-1, the J call TRBJ2-7; possibly TRBD2 for D (5 bases). The CDR3 consists of 14 residues. Germline assignment: CDR1 SGHRS and CDR2 YFSETQ. Trimming cost V 0 bases and J 6 bases, with 13 bases left between them. The DNA of the CDR3 is TGCGCCAGCAGCTTGGAGTGGGGAGAAGGCGAGCAGTACTTC. Its protein is CASSLEWGEGEQYF. The variable domain in full, completed from reference TRBV5-1 and TRBJ2-7, reads KAGVTQTPRYLIKTRGQQVTLSCSPISGHRSVSWYQQTPGQGLQFLFEYFSETQRNKGNFPGRFSGRQFSNSRSEMNVSTLELGDSALYLCASSLEWGEGEQYFGPGTRLTVT.

The gene calls are TRBV7-2 and TRBJ1-6; D is undetermined. The CDR3 is made up of 13 amino acids. Germline values: CDR1 SGHTA, CDR2 FQGNSA. V lost 5 bases and J lost 6, with 8 bases in between. In DNA form, the CDR3 reads TGTGCCAGCAGCCCCTCCGGTAATTCACCCCTCCACTTT. It codes for CASSPSGNSPLHF.

The chain uses TRBV7-2 and TRBJ1-1; 7 bases are shared with TRBD1. CDR1 and CDR2 from the germline V gene are SGHTA and FQGNSA. This CDR3 spans 18 amino acids. J was trimmed by 1 base and V by 0 bases; bases with no gene match: 11. In DNA form, the CDR3 reads TGTGCCAGCAGCTTAGCCTACATCAGCAGGGGGTGGAACACTGAAGCTTTCTTT. Amino acid sequence: CASSLAYISRGWNTEAFF. The full variable domain, with the rest looked up from reference TRBV7-2 and TRBJ1-1, is GAGVSQSPSNKVTEKGKDVELRCDPISGHTALYWYRQSLGQGLEFLIYFQGNSAPDKSGLPSDRFSAERTGGSVSTLTIQRTQQEDSAVYLCASSLAYISRGWNTEAFFGQGTRLTVV.

This clone was seen just once. The J gene is TRBJ2-5, the V gene TRBV5-1; D gene unclear. V was pared by 1 base and J by 5 bases, with 9 bases between. This CDR3 has 13 amino acids. Germline lookup yields CDR1 SGHRS and CDR2 YFSETQ. In DNA, the CDR3 is TGCGCCAGCAGCTTGTTTAAGCCGGAGACCCAGTACTTC. This codes for CASSLFKPETQYF.

The chain couples TRBV19 to TRBJ1-5; no definite D call. With 7 bases removed from V and 6 bases from J, the gap between germline ends came to 19 bases. Germline-derived CDR1 and CDR2 are LNHDA and SQIVND (reference sequence). The CDR3 contains 15 residues. The CDR3 sequence: CASIMGAAFGQPQHF. CDR3 nucleotides: TGTGCCAGTATTATGGGAGCGGCCTTCGGTCAGCCCCAGCATTTT.